The 11 T cell receptor beta chains given below trace back to one sample, sequenced in a study of a mutant IDH1 vaccine in newly diagnosed glioma. Which antigens these TCRs recognize remains unknown. Sample time point: week 47, end of study. It was 300 ug of mutant IDH1 20-mer peptide that made up each vaccine dose, given with topical imiquimod. Some clones are missing from TCRdb's copy, which holds only in-frame ones; the method was immunoSEQ multiplex PCR. The sample has some 21,000 clones, less than 90% seen once. Sequenced material: PBMCs, taken from a glioma patient whose treatment included an IDH1 peptide vaccine. All receptors come from a man aged 35 to 55 with glioma.

The V call is TRBV20-1, the J call TRBJ1-2; D remains ambiguous. There are 11 residues in the CDR3. The ends were cut back, 1 base at V and 7 bases at J, with 7 bases in the middle. Germline CDR1 DFQATT, CDR2 SNEGSKA (reference sequence). The CDR3 region is CSARVVVGYTF. The CDR3 bases are TGCAGTGCTAGAGTTGTGGTTGGCTACACCTTC.

CDR3 residues: CASTNTGTGSYNEQFF. CDR3 in DNA: TGTGCCAGCACTAACACCGGGACTGGATCCTACAATGAGCAGTTCTTC. V gene TRBV25-1 combines with J gene TRBJ2-1; D might be TRBD2 (6 bases). From germline, CDR1 is MGHDK and CDR2 SYGVNS. Trimming stripped 7 bases from V and 1 base from J, with 17 bases between. The CDR3 runs to 16 residues.

The DNA of the CDR3 is TGTGCCAGCAGCTCCCTATATCAAACCGGGGAGCTGTTTTTT. It codes for CASSSLYQTGELFF. The V and J genes are TRBV5-4 and TRBJ2-2; D is undetermined. Germline CDR1 and CDR2: SGHNT and YYREEE (reference sequence). Between the trimmed V and J ends, which lost 3 bases and 5 bases, there was a span of 11 bases. The CDR3 covers 14 residues.

In its sample, this clone was seen a few times. The chain has TRBV7-2 and TRBJ1-3; 7 bases are a match to TRBD1. The CDR3 consists of 16 residues. Trimming took 0 bases from V and 2 from J; bases not matched to a gene: 4. Germline loops: CDR1 SGHTA, CDR2 FQGNSA. The CDR3 reads CASSLATGLAGNTIYF. In DNA form, the CDR3 reads TGTGCCAGCAGCTTAGCGACAGGGTTAGCTGGAAACACCATATATTTT.

V usage is TRBV4-3 and J usage is TRBJ2-7; the match to TRBD1 covers 9 bases. Germline V gene sequence: CDR1 LGHNA, CDR2 YSLEER. The length of the CDR3 is 13 residues. V gave up 1 base and J gave up 6 bases; unmatched junction bases: 1. This chain's CDR3 is CASSQVDRGEQYF. Written as DNA, the CDR3 is TGCGCCAGCAGCCAAGTGGACAGGGGCGAGCAGTACTTC.

The rearrangement uses TRBV5-6 and TRBJ1-2; weak D call: TRBD1 (5 bases). V lost 4 bases and J 4 bases, leaving 20 bases between the germline ends. Germline V gene data show CDR1 as SGHDT and CDR2 as YYEEEE. CDR3 length: 16 amino acids. The CDR3 nucleotides are TGTGCCAGCAGCCGTGTTCGGTATCGGGGCGGCTATGGCTACACCTTC. Translation gives CASSRVRYRGGYGYTF.

The chain links TRBV19 to TRBJ1-5; the D is unclear. The CDR3 has 17 amino acids. The germline V gene encodes CDR1 LNHDA and CDR2 SQIVND (reference sequence). Trimming stripped 5 bases from V and 1 base from J, with 18 bases between. The CDR3 DNA sequence: TGTGCCAGTAGTCCCCCTCGCCAGGACGGGAGCAATCAGCCCCAGCATTTT. Residues: CASSPPRQDGSNQPQHF.

The chain recombines TRBV9 with TRBJ1-4; D unresolved. The CDR3 has 16 amino acids. V was clipped by 1 base and J by 0 bases, with 10 bases between them. Germline CDR1 SGDLS, CDR2 YYNGEE. This CDR3 is CASSVRGIATNEKLFF. CDR3 nucleotide sequence: TGTGCCAGCAGCGTAAGAGGTATTGCAACTAATGAAAAACTGTTTTTT.

As DNA, the CDR3 is TGTGCCAGTAGTCAATCCGGGAGATCCTACGAGCAGTACTTC. This codes for CASSQSGRSYEQYF. The chain carries TRBV19 and TRBJ2-7; a weak D match, TRBD2 (6 bases). CDR3 length: 14 amino acids. V dropped 5 bases and J dropped 1 base, with 12 bases sitting between them. From germline, CDR1 is LNHDA and CDR2 SQIVND (reference sequence). The variable domain in full, with the rest retrieved from reference TRBV19 and TRBJ2-7, is DGGITQSPKYLFRKEGQNVTLSCEQNLNHDAMYWYRQDPGQGLRLIYYSQIVNDFQKGDIAEGYSVSREKKESFPLTVTSAQKNPTAFYLCASSQSGRSYEQYFGPGTRLTVT.

This chain uses TRBV7-2 with TRBJ2-7; no clear D gene. V lost 5 bases, J lost 1 base, and 15 bases lay in between. In germline, CDR1 is SGHTA, CDR2 FQGNSA. The CDR3 has 15 amino acids. The CDR3 region has the DNA TGTGCCAGCAGCGAGCAACCGGACGTTTCCTACGAGCAGTACTTC. As protein: CASSEQPDVSYEQYF.

The chain uses TRBV19 and TRBJ1-5, with 10 bases identical to TRBD1. The CDR3 runs 15 residues. With 4 bases clipped from V and 3 bases from J, the junction kept 3 bases outside the gene matches. Looked up from germline, CDR1 is LNHDA and CDR2 is SQIVND (reference sequence). CDR3 sequence: CASSRQGANNQPQHF. CDR3 nucleotide sequence: TGTGCCAGTAGTAGACAGGGGGCTAACAATCAGCCCCAGCATTTT.